These T cell receptor beta chains were read from a single sample in a study of T cells in Graves' hyperthyroidism and ophthalmopathy. A single record per CDR3 protein comes from TCRdb applying MiXCR to the multiplex PCR reads. This sample has 600,000 to 850,000 distinct CDR3 sequences, with about 17% found just once. Sequenced input: blood. These receptors were obtained from a woman aged 50 to 60 with Graves' hyperthyroidism that later progressed to Graves' ophthalmopathy. Each CDR3 is given with its conserved first and last residue. Each record gives: clone size, D gene, J gene, V gene, CDR3 DNA, CDR3 protein. A D gene is named only where the DNA matches it firmly. Part of the rows lack a size; the others show once, few, many or a class for expanded clones.

>many|TRBD1|TRBJ1-5|TRBV2
TGTGCCAGCAGTGTCGGGACAGATTATAGCAATCAGCCCCAGCATTTT
CASSVGTDYSNQPQHF
>many|NA|TRBJ2-3|TRBV20-1
TGCAGTGCTAGAGTAACTAGCAGCACAGATACGCAGTATTTT
CSARVTSSTDTQYF
>NA|NA|TRBJ2-2|TRBV19
TGTGCCAGTTACGCAAGCCTAGGGGGAACCACCGGGGAGCTGTTTTTT
CASYASLGGTTGELFF
>few|NA|TRBJ2-7|TRBV27
TGTGCCAGCAGTTTTCGTTTGAACATCTACGAGCAGTACTTC
CASSFRLNIYEQYF
>many|NA|TRBJ2-2|TRBV20-1
TGCAGTGCGCCGGAAGGGGGGAGGGACACCGGGGAGCTGTTTTTT
CSAPEGGRDTGELFF
>many|TRBD1|TRBJ2-7|TRBV7-9
TGTGCCAGCAGCCGGGACAGGGGTCTTTCCTACGAGCAGTACTTC
CASSRDRGLSYEQYF
>few|NA|TRBJ1-5|TRBV5-8
TGTGCCAGCAGCTTTTTGGGGGTGACAAATCAGCCCCAGCATTTT
CASSFLGVTNQPQHF
>NA|NA|TRBJ1-2|TRBV7-2
TGTGCCAGCAGCTTGGTGGGGGGGGCGCCGTCCAACTATGGCTACACCTTC
CASSLVGGAPSNYGYTF
>NA|TRBD1|TRBJ2-1|TRBV20-1
TGCAGTGCTAGAGACCCGGACAGGCGCTTCGGTGAGCAGTTCTTC
CSARDPDRRFGEQFF
>NA|TRBD1|TRBJ2-1|TRBV28
TGTGCCAGCAGTTTTTGGACAGGACAGAGCCTTTACAATGAGCAGTTCTTC
CASSFWTGQSLYNEQFF
>many|TRBD1|TRBJ1-2|TRBV3-1
TGTGCCAGCAGCCAAAGGGCAGGGGGCTCCTATGGCTACACCTTC
CASSQRAGGSYGYTF
>many|NA|TRBJ2-1|TRBV3-1
TGTGCCAGCAGCCAAGAACCCGCGTTGAATGAGCAGTTCTTC
CASSQEPALNEQFF
>many|NA|TRBJ2-3|TRBV11-3
TGTGCCAGCAGCCAACTCGGACCCACAGATACGCAGTATTTT
CASSQLGPTDTQYF
>many|TRBD2|TRBJ2-5|TRBV2
TGTGCCAGCAGGCGGACAGAACTCGGGACTAGGGGGGAGACCCAGTACTTC
CASRRTELGTRGETQYF
>many|TRBD1|TRBJ1-5|TRBV20-1
TGCAGTGCTAGCCCAGGACAGGTTGCGGTGGCCCAGCATTTT
CSASPGQVAVAQHF
>NA|NA|TRBJ2-7|TRBV14
TGTGCCAGCAGCGTTACCTCGGGACAATCCTACGAGCAGTACTTC
CASSVTSGQSYEQYF
>NA|NA|TRBJ2-3|TRBV29-1
TGCAGCGTTGAAGTTGGGGCAATTCACACAGATACGCAGTATTTT
CSVEVGAIHTDTQYF
>NA|NA|TRBJ1-1|TRBV18
TGTGCCAGCTCACCAACAGATACAAACACTGAAGCTTTCTTT
CASSPTDTNTEAFF
>NA|NA|TRBJ2-5|TRBV10-3
TGTGCCATCAAGGAGGAGGGGGCGGAGACCCAGTACTTC
CAIKEEGAETQYF
>NA|NA|TRBJ1-1|TRBV5-1
TGCGCCAGCACCCTTAGGGGGGGCGGCGGTTGGACTGAAGCTTTCTTT
CASTLRGGGGWTEAFF
>NA|NA|TRBJ1-5|TRBV19
TGTGCCAGTAGTAACCAGAGGGATCAGCCCCAGCATTTT
CASSNQRDQPQHF
>many|TRBD1|TRBJ1-1|TRBV6-1
TGTGCCAGCCGAACACAGACAGGGCGCCGTCACACTGAAGCTTTCTTT
CASRTQTGRRHTEAFF
>many|NA|TRBJ2-1|TRBV3-1
TGTGCCAGCAGCCAAGCTGCGGCGGGCCTGTTCTTC
CASSQAAAGLFF
>NA|NA|TRBJ1-5|TRBV19
TGTGCCAGCGACAGAAATGGCAATCAGCCCCAGCATTTT
CASDRNGNQPQHF
>NA|NA|TRBJ2-7|TRBV2
TGTGCCACAACACGGTTCTACGAGCAGTACTTC
CATTRFYEQYF
>NA|NA|TRBJ2-1|TRBV9
TGTGCCAGCAGCGCCCGGGGGACAACGAGCTCCTACAATGAGCAGTTCTTC
CASSARGTTSSYNEQFF
>NA|TRBD2|TRBJ2-3|TRBV10-3
TGTGCCGTACTAGCGCGCACAGATACGCAGTATTTT
CAVLARTDTQYF
>many|NA|TRBJ1-4|TRBV9
TGTGCCAGCAGCGCCCACAGTGCAACTAATGAAAAACTGTTTTTT
CASSAHSATNEKLFF
>NA|TRBD1|TRBJ1-2|TRBV5-1
TGCGCCAGCAGCTTTCATCACACAGGGGGAACCTATGGCTACACCTTC
CASSFHHTGGTYGYTF
>many|TRBD1|TRBJ1-1|TRBV3-1
TGTGCCAGCAGCCAAGGTAGGACAGGGAACACTGAAGCTTTCTTT
CASSQGRTGNTEAFF
>many|TRBD2|TRBJ2-1|TRBV5-1
TGCGCCAGCAGCCGCGGACTAGCGGGGGCGGATGAGCAGTTCTTC
CASSRGLAGADEQFF
>few|TRBD1|TRBJ1-4|TRBV27
TGTGCCAGCAGTTCAAACCCAGGGGGCACTAATGAAAAACTGTTTTTT
CASSSNPGGTNEKLFF